The 19 T cell receptor beta chains below all came from one sample that was sequenced in a study of cytomegalovirus exposure and HLA in healthy donors. PCR employed 60 Vbeta and 13 Jbeta primers. The method was immunoSEQ multiplex PCR; TCRdb's version includes in-frame clones alone and lacks a portion of them. Of roughly 120,000 clones listed, 60% to 75% are singletons. Sequenced sample: PBMCs. The receptors were gathered from a woman aged 45-65 years in good health and CMV-seropositive.

Of note for this clone: One end of the junction is discordant with germline, which a read error may explain. The chain employs TRBV5-3 and TRBJ1-5, with D uncertain. Being an ORF, TRBV5-3 has a function that is uncertain. The CDR3 contains 15 residues. CDR3 DNA sequence: TGTGCCAGAAGGTTGGCGGAGTGGGGCAATCAGCCCCAGCATTTT. Its protein is CARRLAEWGNQPQHF.

This chain joins TRBV4-1 and TRBJ2-7; D possibly corresponds to TRBD2 (5 bases). The V end lost 0 bases, the J end lost 0 bases, and 12 bases lay between the germline ends. The CDR3 covers 16 residues. CDR1 is MGHRA, CDR2 YSYEKL, per germline. In DNA form, the CDR3 reads TGCGCCAGCAGCCAAGATTCAGCGGTTAGCTCCTACGAGCAGTACTTC. This codes for CASSQDSAVSSYEQYF.

The J gene is TRBJ2-5, the V gene TRBV7-9, with D possibly being TRBD2 (6 bases). The V end lost 6 bases, the J end lost 0 bases, and 14 bases lay between the germline ends. This CDR3 is 15 amino acids long. Germline V gene data show CDR1 as SEHNR and CDR2 as FQNEAQ (reference sequence). As DNA, the CDR3 is TGTGCCAGCAGGGCGGGGCTAAGCTACCAAGAGACCCAGTACTTC. This sequence encodes CASRAGLSYQETQYF. The whole variable domain, filled in from reference TRBV7-9 and TRBJ2-5, reads DTGVSQNPRHKITKRGQNVTFRCDPISEHNRLYWYRQTLGQGPEFLTYFQNEAQLEKSRLLSDRFSAERPKGSFSTLEIQRTEQGDSAMYLCASRAGLSYQETQYFGPGTRLLVL.

The rearrangement links TRBV5-6 to TRBJ2-7; D might be TRBD1 (6 bases). The CDR3 has 15 amino acids. Germline-derived CDR1 and CDR2 are SGHDT and YYEEEE. V lost 2 bases, J lost 3 bases, and 15 bases lay in between. DNA of the CDR3: TGTGCCAGCAGCTTTTGGGTCGGACAGTACTACGAGCAGTACTTC. This sequence encodes CASSFWVGQYYEQYF.

The count of this clone is one. This sequence joins TRBV5-1 and TRBJ2-5; 7 bases match TRBD1. The germline gives CDR1 SGHRS, CDR2 YFSETQ. J lost 1 base, V lost 2 bases, and 2 bases had no gene match. There are 14 residues in the CDR3. This chain's CDR3 is CASSLQGSQETQYF. DNA of the CDR3: TGCGCCAGCAGCTTACAGGGGTCCCAAGAGACCCAGTACTTC.

The chain employs TRBV29-1 and TRBJ2-7; 9 bases match TRBD1. This CDR3 has 14 amino acids. J gave up 4 bases and V 3 bases, and 7 bases lay outside the gene matches. The germline V gene has CDR1 SQVTM and CDR2 ANQGSEA. CDR3: CSVEGGQGQYEQYF. In DNA form, the CDR3 reads TGCAGCGTTGAGGGGGGACAGGGCCAATACGAGCAGTACTTC.

This sequence joins TRBV5-5 and TRBJ2-7; 8 bases align to TRBD1. CDR1 and CDR2 from the germline V gene are SGHKS and YYEKEE (reference sequence). The V gene end was trimmed by 4 bases and the J gene end by 1 base; junction bases not matched to a gene: 10. The CDR3 has 16 residues. CDR3 sequence: CASSQRQGSGSYEQYF. The CDR3 DNA is TGTGCCAGCAGCCAGAGACAGGGGAGCGGTTCCTACGAGCAGTACTTC.

The chain carries TRBV27 and TRBJ2-7, with TRBD1 matching 8 bases. V shed 5 bases and J 3 bases; nucleotides not matched to a gene: 15. CDR3 size: 17 residues. CDR1 and CDR2 (germline): MNHEY, SMNVEV (reference sequence). The CDR3 region is CASSTILPGTGDYEQYF. CDR3 nucleotides: TGTGCCAGCAGTACCATCCTTCCCGGGACAGGAGACTACGAGCAGTACTTC.

This sequence joins TRBV7-2 and TRBJ1-5; TRBD1 is a possible D gene (6 bases). The CDR3 has 14 amino acids. V dropped 5 bases and J dropped 2 bases, with 10 bases sitting between them. The germline V gene has CDR1 SGHTA and CDR2 FQGNSA. This chain's CDR3 is CASSIRQGNQPQHF. CDR3 in DNA: TGTGCCAGCAGCATTCGACAGGGCAATCAGCCCCAGCATTTT.

This clone was detected only a few times. The chain is built from TRBV7-3 and TRBJ1-2; D remains unclear. Between the trimmed V and J ends, which lost 5 bases and 7 bases, there was a span of 14 bases. This CDR3 region has 13 residues. CDR1 is SGHTA and CDR2 is FQGTGA in the germline V gene. CDR3 residues: CASSPFVSGGYTF. Written as DNA, the CDR3 is TGTGCCAGCAGCCCCTTCGTTTCGGGTGGCTACACCTTC.

This clone was seen only a few times. The chain combines TRBV5-1 with TRBJ1-1; possible D gene TRBD1, 5 bases. The length of the CDR3 is 14 residues. The V gene's germline CDR1 is SGHRS and CDR2 YFSETQ. V lost 4 bases and J lost 1, with 11 bases in between. Here the CDR3 DNA reads TGCGCCAGCAGCGCAGCGGGGACGAACACTGAAGCTTTCTTT. This translates into CASSAAGTNTEAFF.

The chain has TRBV5-1 and TRBJ2-5; D is perhaps TRBD1 (5 bases). This CDR3 comprises 16 residues. V was trimmed by 4 bases and J by 5 bases, leaving 21 bases between them. The germline V gene encodes CDR1 SGHRS and CDR2 YFSETQ. The CDR3 bases are TGCGCCAGCAGCCGAGGTTACCAGGGAAATTTTGAGACCCAGTACTTC. Translated: CASSRGYQGNFETQYF.

This clone was recorded only once. V and J are TRBV19 and TRBJ1-6; D may be TRBD1 (6 bases). This CDR3 has 14 residues. Germline-derived CDR1 and CDR2 are LNHDA and SQIVND (reference sequence). The V gene lost 4 bases and the J gene lost 7 bases, with 11 bases spanning the gap. The CDR3 DNA reads TGTGCCAGTAGTAAAGGGACAATGAATTCACCCCTCCACTTT. It yields the protein CASSKGTMNSPLHF.

This clone was counted a few times. The chain combines TRBV2 with TRBJ1-5, with 9 nucleotides matching TRBD1. The J segment lost 4 bases and the V segment lost 7 bases, leaving 8 bases of the junction unmatched. This CDR3 spans 15 amino acids. Germline assignment: CDR1 SNHLY and CDR2 FYNNEI. For the CDR3, the DNA is TGTGCCAGCAATCCGGGACAGGGTCGTAATCAGCCCCAGCATTTT. The encoded protein is CASNPGQGRNQPQHF.

This chain connects TRBV30 to TRBJ1-6; 7 bases map to TRBD1. Trimming cost V 3 bases and J 7 bases; bases outside gene matches: 3. CDR1 is GTSNPN and CDR2 is SVGIG in the germline V gene (reference sequence). CDR3 length: 13 residues. CDR3 nucleotide sequence: TGTGCCTGGAGGGGGGACAGCAATTCACCCCTCCACTTT. Translated: CAWRGDSNSPLHF. Full variable domain (rest looked up from reference TRBV30 and TRBJ1-6): SQTIHQWPATLVQPVGSPLSLECTVEGTSNPNLYWYRQAAGRGLQLLFYSVGIGQISSEVPQNLSASRPQDRQFILSSKKLLLSDSGFYLCAWRGDSNSPLHFGNGTRLTVT.

V and J are TRBV6-6 and TRBJ1-2; 7 nucleotides align to TRBD1. Losses at the gene ends were 4 bases for V and 8 bases for J; bases not matched to a gene: 7. The CDR3 has 13 residues. Germline V lookup: CDR1 MNHNY, CDR2 SVGAGI (reference sequence). CDR3 residues: CASSSRTGGGYTF. The CDR3 coding sequence is TGTGCCAGCAGTTCGAGGACAGGCGGCGGCTACACCTTC.

CDR3 loop: CASSSGTVLVRGGYTF. CDR3 nucleotide sequence: TGTGCCAGCAGTTCAGGGACAGTACTCGTCCGAGGTGGCTACACCTTC. This chain links TRBV7-2 with TRBJ1-2, with TRBD1 identical over 7 bases. V gave up 6 bases and J gave up 7 bases; unmatched junction bases: 17. Germline V CDR1 and CDR2: SGHTA, FQGNSA. The CDR3 length is 16 residues.

This chain joins TRBV2 and TRBJ1-6; 7 nucleotides match TRBD1. The trim removed 6 bases at V and 0 bases at J, leaving 14 bases unmatched. The CDR3 is 19 amino acids. CDR1 and CDR2 from the germline V gene are SNHLY and FYNNEI. This chain's CDR3 is CASRVNRGRGNSYNSPLHF. The CDR3 region has the DNA TGTGCCAGCAGAGTTAACAGGGGTAGAGGAAACTCCTATAATTCACCCCTCCACTTT. Complete variable domain (other parts from reference TRBV2 and TRBJ1-6): EPEVTQTPSHQVTQMGQEVILRCVPISNHLYFYWYRQILGQKVEFLVSFYNNEISEKSEIFDDQFSVERPDGSNFTLKIRSTKLEDSAMYFCASRVNRGRGNSYNSPLHFGNGTRLTVT.

This sequence joins TRBV27 and TRBJ1-2; D is undetermined. Germline CDR1 is MNHEY and CDR2 is SMNVEV (reference sequence). CDR3 length equals 13 residues. The V gene lost 2 bases and the J gene lost 4 bases, with 8 bases spanning the gap. CDR3 sequence: CASSLGGGYGYTF. The CDR3 DNA reads as TGTGCCAGCAGTTTAGGCGGTGGCTATGGCTACACCTTC.